The clone carrying this T cell receptor (beta chain) was recorded once. Germline assignment: CDR1 KGHDR and CDR2 SFDVKD. This CDR3 region has 15 residues. Trimming pared 4 bases from V and 2 bases from J, leaving 13 bases between. The sample belongs to a study of blood T cells in healthy people across ages. As for the study in general: Template switching caught about one barcoded beta molecule for each two T cells.

A second PCR, run for roughly 7 to 12 cycles, used a sample-barcoded 5' primer plus a J-beta primer mix. MiXCR, applied by TCRdb to the 5' RACE reads, yields one record per CDR3 protein. The sample lists roughly 800,000 distinct CDR3 sequences, approximately 55% seen once, with approximately 40% in the top ten. The TCR sequence derives from a man aged 80 or over in good health. The sample comprised blood. The chain employs TRBV24-1 and TRBJ2-5; D might be TRBD2 (6 bases). Here the CDR3 reads CATSEPGLGQETQYF. The CDR3 nucleotides read TGTGCCACCAGTGAACCGGGACTGGGACAAGAGACCCAGTACTTC.